The following is a TCR beta chain sequence with its context. What it recognizes is unknown. Trimming pared 0 bases from V and 4 bases from J, leaving 7 bases between. Germline CDR1 and CDR2: ENHRY and SYGVKD. CDR3 length equals 13 residues. This sample was included in a study of blood T cells in healthy people across ages. Study-wide findings and caveats: Both higher diversity and more naive CD4+ cells marked long-lived donors when set against aged donors.

Primers used in a second PCR of roughly 6 to 12 cycles were a sample-barcoded 5' primer and a J-beta primer mix. TCRdb reprocessed the 5' RACE reads with MiXCR, giving one entry per CDR3 protein. The sample has 1.8 million or so distinct CDR3 sequences, 39% seen once. Sequenced sample: blood. This sequence was found in a human donor in good health. The chain uses TRBV10-3 and TRBJ2-7, with D uncertain. The CDR3 DNA reads as TGTGCCATCAGTGAGTCGAATTGTTACGAGCAGTACTTC. It specifies CAISESNCYEQYF.